This T cell receptor (beta chain) was documented in a study of T cell responses to AZD1222 COVID-19 vaccine. General study findings and limits: Vaccination with two AZD1222 doses was followed by a rise in Spike-specific TCR breadth and depth. CD4 TCRs linked to vaccination spanned spike, dominating at 160-218 and 743-854. Just 5 or 6 AZD1222 recipients tested seropositive at baseline. Repertoire sampling occurred only after the peak T cell response.

Comment on this clone: Its target is unknown.

V was clipped by 4 bases and J by 5 bases; unmatched bases: 12. The CDR3 loop spans 16 amino acids. Germline CDR1 reads SGHRS; CDR2 reads YFSETQ. Libraries were prepared by immunoSEQ multiplex PCR; TCRdb keeps only in-frame clonotypes and omits some of them. This repertoire shows about 61,000 clones, roughly 90% found once; its top ten account for approximately 5.4%. The source material was peripheral blood, sampled on day 0 of AZD1222 vaccination. The J gene is TRBJ1-1, the V gene TRBV5-1; 9 bases agree with TRBD1. The receptor was derived from an adult in good health. The CDR3 sequence is CASSLSGGQGITEAFF. The DNA for the CDR3 is TGCGCCAGCAGCCTGAGCGGGGGACAGGGTATAACTGAAGCTTTCTTT.